The present T cell receptor (beta chain) was sequenced within a study of cytomegalovirus exposure and HLA in healthy donors. Notes on the study in general: Using the classifier, cytomegalovirus status was reportedly diagnosed with high specificity and sensitivity. Researchers left out some V segments, among them TRBV6-2 and TRBV6-3, as indistinguishable. It was approximately 150 TCR beta chains that were listed as cytomegalovirus-associated. Earlier findings revealed that most TCR beta V segments proved productive either about 87% or about 30% of the time.

Primers: 60 Vbeta forward and 13 Jbeta reverse. The assay was immunoSEQ multiplex PCR, and TCRdb's table has in-frame clones only and misses some. The sample comprises about 100,000 clones, around four fifths of which are singletons, and 1.5% to 2% rests with the top ten. The CDR3 runs to 14 residues. With 0 bases clipped from V and 8 bases from J, the junction kept 6 bases outside the gene matches. Germline V CDR1 and CDR2: MGHRA, YSYEKL. A word on this clone: Its cognate antigen is unknown.

The sequence was obtained from a woman in her 40s in good health and CMV-seronegative. The sequencing input was PBMCs. This sequence joins TRBV4-1 and TRBJ1-2; 7 nucleotides line up with TRBD1. The CDR3 nucleotides read TGCGCCAGCAGCCAAGACGAGGGGGCGCGGGGCTACACCTTC. Translating gives CASSQDEGARGYTF.